This entry lists 6 T cell receptor beta chains sequenced from one sample in a study of T cells in women clearing cervical HPV infection. Profiled with immunoSEQ multiplex PCR; TCRdb holds only in-frame clones, not every one. This table holds about 22,000 clones. The material sequenced was blood buffy coat. These receptors were taken from a woman between 18 and 69 years old with a cervical HPV16 infection that either progressed to CIN3+ or cleared (not recorded which).

Regarding this clone: The read ends 3 residues shy of where the CDR3 ends; the end is completed using the germline J gene. This chain uses TRBV11-2 with TRBJ2-1; weak D call: TRBD1 (5 bases). Trimming took 4 bases from V and 7 from J, leaving 5 bases between them. Germline V gene data show CDR1 as SGHAT and CDR2 as FQNNGV. The length of the CDR3 is 11 residues. The DNA read from the CDR3 is TGTGCCAGCAGCTCAGGGAATGAG. Translating gives CASSSGNE. The whole CDR3 is CASSSGNEQFF.

Regarding this clone: One junction end does not reproduce the germline sequence, and a read error may be involved. Read coverage stops 3 residues before the CDR3 terminus; the germline J gene supplies the remainder. The V call is TRBV4-2, the J call TRBJ2-4, with 8 bases aligning to TRBD2. The CDR3 length is 14 residues. The V gene's germline CDR1 is LGHNA and CDR2 YNFKEQ. CDR3 amino acids: CASSQDSRGERQYF. The DNA read from the CDR3 is TGCGCCAGCAGCCAAGATTCGCGGGGGGAGCGT.

In the case of this clone: The read gets to within 3 residues of the CDR3 end, and the germline J gene fills in the rest. The genes are TRBV6-2 or TRBV6-3 and TRBJ2-1, with TRBD1 as a possible D gene (6 bases). Germline CDR1 MNHEY, CDR2 SVGEGT. Trimming pared 10 bases from V and 3 bases from J, leaving 13 bases between. This CDR3 comprises 13 residues. The CDR3: CATVRDIYNEQFF. The CDR3 bases that were read are TGTGCCACGGTACGGGACATCTACAATGAG.

As regards this clone: The CDR3 is cut off 3 residues early in the read; its end comes from the germline J gene. The chain combines TRBV12-3 or TRBV12-4 with TRBJ2-7, with 8 bases fitting TRBD1. The junction had 5 bases not matched to a gene; V was cut back by 6 bases and J by 1 base. The CDR3 is 14 residues long. The CDR3 bases that were read are TGTGCCAGCAGCCGGACAGGGAATTCCTACGAG. Protein: CASSRTGNSYE. Given in full, the CDR3 is CASSRTGNSYEQYF.

Of note for this clone: The read comes to an end 3 residues before the CDR3 does, leaving the germline J gene to fill in the end. The genes are TRBV19 and TRBJ1-2, with no clear D. The CDR3 covers 14 residues. The germline V gene encodes CDR1 LNHDA and CDR2 SQIVND (reference sequence). The CDR3 DNA, read in part, is TGTGCCAGTTCTGCGCTTCTCCCAGGTGGAGGC. Translating it yields CASSALLPGGG. The entire CDR3 protein is CASSALLPGGGYTF.

Points on this clone: The observed sequence ends 3 residues before the CDR3 terminus, with the missing tail filled in from the germline J gene. The V gene is TRBV6-4, the J gene TRBJ2-5, with 9 nucleotides matching TRBD2. CDR3 size: 15 residues. Per germline, CDR1 MRHNA and CDR2 SNTAGT. Trimming removed 6 bases from V and 4 bases from J; junction bases left unmatched: 9. CDR3 in amino acids: CASSAAGGLGETQYF. Partial CDR3 DNA: TGTGCCAGCAGCGCCGCGGGGGGGCTCGGAGAGACC.